One sample yielded the 30 T cell receptor beta chains listed below, sequenced in a study of cytomegalovirus exposure and HLA in healthy donors. PCR employed 60 Vbeta and 13 Jbeta primers. The table came from immunoSEQ multiplex PCR; TCRdb's copy has only in-frame clones and leaves some out. The sample includes approximately 150,000 clones, approximately 80% seen only once; the top ten take roughly 7.3%. Input material: PBMCs. The receptors come from a male donor in good health and CMV-seropositive.

The CDR3 coding sequence is TGTGCCAGCAGCCCCACGTGGGCGCGGGGGAGTACAGATACGCAGTATTTT. Translated: CASSPTWARGSTDTQYF. The chain links TRBV7-8 to TRBJ2-3; 7 bases are a match to TRBD2. J was trimmed by 3 bases and V by 5 bases; bases with no gene match: 14. This CDR3 is 17 amino acids long. CDR1 is SGHVS and CDR2 is FQNEAQ in the germline V gene.

This chain joins TRBV4-1 and TRBJ1-2, with D perhaps TRBD1 (6 bases). V lost 5 bases to trimming and J lost 7 bases, with 20 bases between them. Germline CDR1 reads MGHRA; CDR2 reads YSYEKL. CDR3 size: 15 residues. The CDR3 protein is CASSNGYREKSGYTF. CDR3 nucleotide sequence: TGCGCCAGCAGCAATGGGTACAGGGAGAAGAGTGGCTACACCTTC.

The chain carries TRBV4-1 and TRBJ2-6, with 7 nucleotides matching TRBD1. J gave up 0 bases and V 4 bases, and 6 bases lay outside the gene matches. This CDR3 is 17 amino acids long. Germline V gene lookup returns CDR1 MGHRA and CDR2 YSYEKL. CDR3 loop: CASSLRTGSSGANVLTF. The DNA of the CDR3 is TGCGCCAGCAGCCTCAGGACAGGATCCTCTGGGGCCAACGTCCTGACTTTC.

V and J are TRBV2 and TRBJ1-1, with a weak D call TRBD1 (5 bases). Trimming removed 7 bases at V and 1 base at J, with 13 bases between. The CDR3 contains 14 residues. Per the germline V gene, CDR1 is SNHLY and CDR2 is FYNNEI. In DNA form, the CDR3 reads TGTGCCAGCACCTGGGGTCAGGGGAACACTGAAGCTTTCTTT. Its translation is CASTWGQGNTEAFF.

The V call is TRBV6-5, the J call TRBJ2-3, with unresolved D. CDR3 size: 15 residues. CDR1 is MNHEY and CDR2 is SVGAGI in the germline V gene. V was trimmed by 0 bases and J by 5 bases, leaving 12 bases between them. This CDR3 is CASSYSITGRDTQYF. CDR3 nucleotides: TGTGCCAGCAGTTACTCGATAACCGGTAGAGATACGCAGTATTTT.

This rearrangement joins TRBV5-8 to TRBJ2-1, with D perhaps TRBD1 (6 bases). The CDR3 covers 14 residues. CDR1 SGHTS and CDR2 YDEGEE come from the germline V gene. The V end was cut by 2 bases, the J end by 4 bases, with 10 bases between. CDR3 bases: TGTGCCAGCAGCTTTAGGGACACTTACAATGAGCAGTTCTTC. Translating gives CASSFRDTYNEQFF.

The genes are TRBV5-4 and TRBJ2-5; weak D call: TRBD2 (5 bases). Germline V gives CDR1 SGHNT, CDR2 YYREEE (reference sequence). V was cut by 0 bases and J by 7 bases, with 10 bases left in between. The CDR3 consists of 13 residues. CDR3 protein: CASSLVAAGTQYF. As DNA, the CDR3 is TGTGCCAGCAGCTTGGTCGCCGCGGGGACCCAGTACTTC.

The sample holds a few counts of this clone. The chain recombines TRBV30 with TRBJ2-2; 12 nucleotides line up with TRBD2. Unmatched junction bases numbered 4, after V lost 5 bases and J lost 0 bases. The CDR3 is 16 residues long. CDR1 GTSNPN and CDR2 SVGIG come from the germline V gene (reference sequence). The chain's CDR3 is CAWRLAGAPNTGELFF. Here the CDR3 DNA reads TGTGCCTGGCGACTAGCGGGGGCCCCGAACACCGGGGAGCTGTTTTTT.

The chain carries TRBV25-1 and TRBJ1-4, with 7 bases identical to TRBD1. The ends lost 7 bases at V and 7 bases at J; junction bases unmatched: 9. CDR1 is MGHDK and CDR2 is SYGVNS in the germline V gene. This CDR3 comprises 14 residues. The CDR3 DNA sequence: TGTGCCAGCACAAGAGGGGGCTCGGGTGAAAAACTGTTTTTT. Amino acid sequence: CASTRGGSGEKLFF.

As to this clone: Other DNA sequences in this sample translate to the same CDR3. The chain is built from TRBV5-1 and TRBJ2-5, with TRBD2 as a possible D gene (5 bases). This CDR3 has 13 residues. V lost 0 bases and J 4 bases, leaving 7 bases between the germline ends. Germline CDR1 reads SGHRS; CDR2 reads YFSETQ. For the CDR3, the DNA is TGCGCCAGCAGCTTGGGTGGAGGAGAGACCCAGTACTTC. As protein: CASSLGGGETQYF.

This clone was counted once. The chain carries TRBV4-1 and TRBJ2-4; 9 bases align to TRBD1. The J segment lost 6 bases and the V segment lost 0 bases, leaving 6 bases of the junction unmatched. CDR1 is MGHRA and CDR2 is YSYEKL in the germline V gene. The CDR3 has 16 residues. The CDR3 reads CASSQEGRDRANIQYF. The DNA for the CDR3 is TGCGCCAGCAGCCAAGAGGGCAGGGACAGGGCAAACATTCAGTACTTC.

This rearrangement joins TRBV9 to TRBJ2-7, with a weak D call TRBD2 (5 bases). Germline CDR1 reads SGDLS; CDR2 reads YYNGEE. Trimming removed 0 bases at V and 5 bases at J, with 9 bases between. The CDR3 length is 13 residues. DNA for the CDR3: TGTGCCAGCAGCGTAGAAGAGGGTAACGAGCAGTACTTC. This gives the protein CASSVEEGNEQYF.

This clone appeared a single time. This chain uses TRBV5-1 with TRBJ2-2; TRBD1 matches 7 bases. From germline, CDR1 is SGHRS and CDR2 YFSETQ. The CDR3 is 15 residues long. Losses at the gene ends were 5 bases for V and 2 bases for J; bases not matched to a gene: 6. The CDR3 is CASRRGTVNTGELFF. The CDR3 DNA reads TGCGCCAGCAGGAGGGGGACAGTAAACACCGGGGAGCTGTTTTTT.

This clone was found a few times. The V call is TRBV27, the J call TRBJ1-3; 8 nucleotides align to TRBD1. J lost 4 bases, V lost 5 bases, and 4 bases had no gene match. The CDR3 is made up of 14 amino acids. CDR1 and CDR2 (germline): MNHEY, SMNVEV (reference sequence). The CDR3 region is CASSKTGDGNTIYF. The CDR3 region has the DNA TGTGCCAGCAGTAAGACAGGGGACGGAAACACCATATATTTT.

This clone was seen more than once but under ten times. The gene calls are TRBV5-1 and TRBJ1-3, with unresolved D. The V and J ends lost 0 bases and 0 bases respectively, with 7 bases between them. Per the germline V gene, CDR1 is SGHRS and CDR2 is YFSETQ. The CDR3 has 15 amino acids. CDR3 sequence reads: CASSLDYLSGNTIYF. CDR3 DNA: TGCGCCAGCAGCTTGGACTATCTCTCTGGAAACACCATATATTTT.

The chain carries TRBV9 and TRBJ2-3; no reliable D call. This CDR3 has 14 residues. The V and J ends lost 4 bases and 0 bases respectively, with 9 bases between them. From germline, CDR1 is SGDLS and CDR2 YYNGEE. The CDR3 DNA follows: TGTGCCAGCAGCCCGCGACATAGCACAGATACGCAGTATTTT. As protein: CASSPRHSTDTQYF.

This clone was detected a few times. This chain joins TRBV11-2 and TRBJ1-1; 8 positions agree with TRBD1. CDR3 length: 17 amino acids. CDR1 and CDR2 from the germline V gene are SGHAT and FQNNGV. Unmatched junction bases numbered 10, after V lost 4 bases and J lost 0 bases. The CDR3 protein is CASSSTAYRGLNTEAFF. CDR3 nucleotide sequence: TGTGCCAGCAGCTCGACGGCCTACAGGGGGTTGAACACTGAAGCTTTCTTT.

This clone was detected a few times. This sequence joins TRBV5-6 and TRBJ2-5, with 7 bases matching TRBD1. This CDR3 is built from 15 residues. V lost 0 bases and J lost 2; bases outside the gene matches: 4. Germline CDR1 SGHDT, CDR2 YYEEEE. The CDR3 DNA is TGTGCCAGCAGCTTGGGACAGGGAAGGCAAGAGACCCAGTACTTC. Residues: CASSLGQGRQETQYF.

V usage is TRBV12-5 and J usage is TRBJ2-5, with 7 bases matching TRBD1. CDR1 is LGHNT and CDR2 is FRNRAP in the germline V gene. The CDR3 sequence is 14 residues long. V was pared by 5 bases and J by 5 bases, with 8 bases of the junction left unmatched. CDR3 sequence: CASGRDSPVETQYF. The CDR3 nucleotides are TGTGCTAGTGGTCGGGACAGCCCTGTGGAGACCCAGTACTTC.

The chain recombines TRBV2 with TRBJ2-3; tentatively, D is TRBD2 (6 bases). V was pared by 6 bases and J by 3 bases, with 16 bases between. Germline-derived CDR1 and CDR2 are SNHLY and FYNNEI. This CDR3 is 15 amino acids long. This CDR3 is CASRSTTGGTDTQYF. The CDR3, as DNA: TGTGCCAGCAGGAGTACTACCGGGGGTACAGATACGCAGTATTTT.

This clone was seen only a few times. The genes are TRBV4-1 and TRBJ2-2, with no clear D. The germline V and J ends were trimmed by 4 bases and 6 bases, with 6 bases remaining between them. Germline V gene lookup returns CDR1 MGHRA and CDR2 YSYEKL. This CDR3 has 12 amino acids. CDR3 in amino acids: CASSPGPGELFF. CDR3 bases: TGCGCCAGCAGCCCTGGGCCCGGGGAGCTGTTTTTT.

V gene TRBV13 combines with J gene TRBJ1-5; D possibly corresponds to TRBD1 (6 bases). Germline V CDR1 and CDR2: PRHDT, FYEKMQ (reference sequence). Trimming left V 1 base short and J 7 bases short, with 17 bases between. The CDR3 sequence is 16 residues long. For the CDR3, the DNA is TGTGCCAGCAGCTTAGACCCCACAGGGATAGAGCAGCCCCAGCATTTT. Its protein product is CASSLDPTGIEQPQHF.

The gene calls are TRBV2 and TRBJ2-1; 8 positions agree with TRBD2. The CDR3 totals 13 residues. Germline V gene sequence: CDR1 SNHLY, CDR2 FYNNEI. The trim removed 7 bases at V and 6 bases at J, leaving 5 bases unmatched. The CDR3 protein is CASTGTRGNEQFF. CDR3 sequence (DNA): TGTGCCAGCACCGGGACTAGGGGCAATGAGCAGTTCTTC.

The J gene is TRBJ2-3, the V gene TRBV28; 10 nucleotides agree with TRBD1. The CDR3 sequence is 16 residues long. After removal of 5 bases from V and 5 bases from J, the junction contained 10 bases not matched to a gene. The germline V gene encodes CDR1 MDHEN and CDR2 SYDVKM. In DNA, the CDR3 is TGTGCCAGCAGTCCCCCCGGGACAGGGGCTTTAGATACGCAGTATTTT. This sequence encodes CASSPPGTGALDTQYF. The whole variable domain, remainder taken from reference TRBV28 and TRBJ2-3, is DVKVTQSSRYLVKRTGEKVFLECVQDMDHENMFWYRQDPGLGLRLIYFSYDVKMKEKGDIPEGYSVSREKKERFSLILESASTNQTSMYLCASSPPGTGALDTQYFGPGTRLTVL.

CDR3 residues: CASSIVPGQNTEAFF. The CDR3 DNA sequence: TGTGCCAGTAGTATAGTTCCGGGTCAGAACACTGAAGCTTTCTTT. The rearrangement uses TRBV19 and TRBJ1-1; D not certain. Germline V lookup: CDR1 LNHDA, CDR2 SQIVND (reference sequence). V dropped 1 base and J dropped 1 base, with 10 bases sitting between them. The CDR3 has 15 residues.

This chain uses TRBV27 with TRBJ2-7; TRBD1 matches 11 bases. The CDR3 has 14 residues. V gave up 6 bases and J gave up 4 bases; unmatched junction bases: 5. Germline V gene sequence: CDR1 MNHEY, CDR2 SMNVEV (reference sequence). The CDR3 DNA reads as TGTGCCAGCAGCAGGGGACAGGGGGTGTACGAGCAGTACTTC. It encodes CASSRGQGVYEQYF.

The chain couples TRBV11-2 to TRBJ1-4, with D uncertain. Germline V gene sequence: CDR1 SGHAT, CDR2 FQNNGV. This CDR3 is 15 amino acids long. Trimming removed 5 bases at V and 3 bases at J, with 13 bases between. In DNA form, the CDR3 reads TGTGCCAGCAGCACCGGGAAGATGCCTAATGAAAAACTGTTTTTT. Translated, it gives CASSTGKMPNEKLFF.

In its sample, this clone was seen once. The chain joins TRBV11-2 to TRBJ2-1; 9 bases agree with TRBD1. Looked up from germline, CDR1 is SGHAT and CDR2 is FQNNGV. CDR3 length equals 17 residues. J gave up 4 bases and V 1 base, and 8 bases lay outside the gene matches. The chain's CDR3 is CASSLAGQGLTYNEQFF. The CDR3 DNA follows: TGTGCCAGCAGCTTAGCGGGACAGGGCCTCACTTACAATGAGCAGTTCTTC.

The gene calls are TRBV5-1 and TRBJ2-3, with 11 bases aligning to TRBD1. The germline V gene has CDR1 SGHRS and CDR2 YFSETQ. J gave up 1 base and V 4 bases, and 5 bases lay outside the gene matches. The CDR3 is 16 amino acids. CDR3 protein: CASSTWTGGGTDTQYF. The CDR3 DNA reads as TGCGCCAGCAGCACTTGGACAGGGGGCGGCACAGATACGCAGTATTTT.

J is TRBJ2-7 and V is TRBV11-2; D is undetermined. Germline CDR1 is SGHAT and CDR2 is FQNNGV. The germline V and J ends were trimmed by 5 bases and 6 bases, with 8 bases remaining between them. The CDR3 runs to 11 residues. Here the CDR3 reads CASSLSLEQYF. CDR3 nucleotide sequence: TGTGCCAGCAGCCTGAGTCTCGAGCAGTACTTC.